The rows below give T cell receptor beta chains drawn from one sample of a study of blood T cell repertoires in COVID-19. Repertoires were generated with immunoSEQ multiplex PCR, while TCRdb's copy carries only in-frame clones and drops some. The data hold 650,000 to 800,000 clones, with 85% to 90% observed a single time. Sample: peripheral blood. The source of these receptors is a woman between 18 and 29 years old with acute or convalescent COVID-19. The CDR3 runs from the conserved cysteine through the conserved F or W. D genes are given only for firm matches. For some rows the clone size is stated as once, few or many, or as a class when expanded; others skip it.

TRBJ1-2 | TRBV5-8 | TRBD1 | - | CASSLKADRGYGYTF | TGTGCCAGCAGCTTGAAAGCCGACAGGGGGTATGGCTACACCTTC
TRBJ2-2 | TRBV5-1 | TRBD1 | - | CASSLARDRGPFNTGELFF | TGCGCCAGCAGCTTGGCCCGGGACAGGGGGCCCTTTAACACCGGGGAGCTGTTTTTT
TRBJ1-2 | TRBV3-1/TRBV3-2 | - | - | CASSQEGDSNYGYTF | TGTGCCAGCAGCCAAGAAGGGGACTCTAACTATGGCTACACCTTC
TRBJ2-1 | TRBV7-6 | TRBD2 | - | CASSLGLGTSGGRSYNEQFF | TGTGCCAGCAGCTTAGGACTCGGGACTAGCGGGGGAAGATCCTACAATGAGCAGTTCTTC
TRBJ2-1 | TRBV9 | TRBD1 | - | CASSPRGTGVSNEQFF | TGTGCCAGCAGCCCTAGGGGGACAGGGGTATCCAATGAGCAGTTCTTC
TRBJ1-2 | TRBV5-6 | TRBD1 | - | CASSWGTGGDYGYTF | TGTGCCAGCAGCTGGGGGACAGGGGGCGACTATGGCTACACCTTC
TRBJ1-2 | TRBV6-5 | - | once | CASSTPPDGYTF | TGTGCCAGCAGTACTCCTCCGGATGGCTACACCTTC
TRBJ1-3 | TRBV5-5 | - | - | CASSLAGSSGNTIYF | TGTGCCAGCAGCTTGGCCGGGTCCTCTGGAAACACCATATATTTT
TRBJ2-7 | TRBV5-1 | TRBD1 | once | CASSLMTGGASYEQYF | TGCGCCAGCAGCTTGATGACAGGGGGCGCTAGCTACGAGCAGTACTTC
TRBJ2-1 | TRBV4-2 | - | - | CASSQAGTRNNEQFF | TGTGCCAGCAGCCAAGCCGGGACTCGAAACAATGAGCAGTTCTTC
TRBJ1-2 | TRBV14 | - | once | CASSPRDNSGYTF | TGTGCCAGCAGCCCCCGGGACAATTCTGGCTACACCTTC
TRBJ1-1 | TRBV7-2 | - | - | CASSPGQMNTEAFF | TGTGCCAGCTCACCGGGACAAATGAACACTGAAGCTTTCTTT
TRBJ2-7 | TRBV4-1 | TRBD1 | - | CASSQAGTAFDEQYF | TGCGCCAGCAGCCAAGCCGGGACAGCTTTCGACGAGCAGTACTTC
TRBJ1-1 | TRBV19 | - | - | CASSIESFGTEAFF | TGTGCCAGTAGTATAGAAAGCTTCGGCACTGAAGCTTTCTTT
TRBJ2-2 | TRBV5-6 | TRBD1 | - | CASSAQGAWNTGELFF | TGTGCCAGCAGCGCGCAGGGGGCCTGGAACACCGGGGAGCTGTTTTTT
TRBJ1-1 | TRBV9 | - | - | CASSLRQEGGTEAFF | TGTGCCAGCAGCCTTCGACAGGAAGGAGGCACTGAAGCTTTCTTT
TRBJ1-1 | TRBV5-4 | - | - | CAMGTGVRAFF | TGTGCCATGGGGACGGGGGTTCGAGCTTTCTTT
TRBJ2-7 | TRBV5-1 | - | - | CASSLGSGRDYEQYF | TGCGCCAGCAGCTTGGGGTCGGGGAGAGACTACGAGCAGTACTTC
TRBJ2-2 | TRBV5-1 | - | - | CASSLAGGPNTGELFF | TGCGCCAGCAGCTTGGCGGGGGGCCCAAACACCGGGGAGCTGTTTTTT
TRBJ1-1 | TRBV6-2/TRBV6-3 | - | - | CASSPRGSMNTEAFF | TGTGCCAGCAGTCCGAGGGGGAGCATGAACACTGAAGCTTTCTTT
TRBJ2-1 | TRBV6-5 | TRBD1 | - | CASSNFRDRVNEQFF | TGTGCCAGCAGTAACTTCCGGGACAGGGTCAATGAGCAGTTCTTC
TRBJ1-4 | TRBV6-5 | - | few | CASSLKHRPNEKLFF | TGTGCCAGCAGCCTGAAGCACCGCCCTAATGAAAAACTGTTTTTT
TRBJ1-1 | TRBV24-1 | TRBD1 | - | CATSRQGGKNTEAFF | TGTGCCACCAGCCGACAGGGAGGAAAGAACACTGAAGCTTTCTTT
TRBJ1-2 | TRBV6-1 | - | - | CASSVMSEAGNYGYTF | TGTGCCAGCAGTGTGATGTCGGAGGCGGGGAACTATGGCTACACCTTC
TRBJ1-2 | TRBV2 | - | - | CASSVARDYGYTF | TGTGCCAGCAGTGTAGCCAGGGACTATGGCTACACCTTC
TRBJ1-2 | TRBV6-1 | - | - | CASSEARRFLTDNYGYTF | TGTGCCAGCAGTGAAGCGCGTAGGTTCCTGACTGATAACTATGGCTACACCTTC
TRBJ2-3 | TRBV9 | TRBD2 | - | CASGSSGGPGDTQYF | TGTGCCAGCGGGTCTAGCGGGGGGCCGGGGGACACGCAGTATTTT